This is a list of T cell receptor beta chains from one sample in a study of cytomegalovirus exposure and HLA in healthy donors. Produced via immunoSEQ multiplex PCR; TCRdb's table is partial and in-frame only. The table shows 250,000 to 400,000 clones, with around 87% occurring only once. Sequencing was done on a sample of PBMCs. Every receptor here comes from a woman aged 25 to 39 in good health and CMV-seropositive. Each CDR3 is given with its conserved first and last residue. The D gene is left open where the match is weak. Rows may omit the clone size; those that give it use once, few, many or a size class.

>TRBJ2-4|.|TRBV6-7|.
CASRGPGRRKNIQYF
TGTGCCAGCAGGGGCCCAGGACGCCGAAAAAACATTCAGTACTTC
>TRBJ1-2|.|TRBV6-5|TRBD1
CASRRDRGDGYTF
TGTGCCAGCAGACGGGACAGGGGAGATGGCTACACCTTC
>TRBJ2-1|once|TRBV5-1|.
CASSLEGPSPFF
TGCGCCAGCAGCTTGGAAGGGCCTTCACCGTTCTTC
>TRBJ2-7|.|TRBV5-6|.
CASSLVSYEQYF
TGTGCCAGCAGCTTGGTATCCTACGAGCAGTACTTC
>TRBJ1-1|.|TRBV2|.
CASSVGVSTEAFF
TGTGCCAGCAGTGTGGGGGTGAGCACTGAAGCTTTCTTT
>TRBJ1-1|.|TRBV28|TRBD1
CASRSGGWFTEAFF
TGTGCCAGCAGGTCAGGGGGCTGGTTTACTGAAGCTTTCTTT
>TRBJ2-7|.|TRBV7-9|TRBD2
CASSLDRTSYEQYF
TGTGCCAGCAGCTTAGATCGGACTAGCTACGAGCAGTACTTC
>TRBJ2-5|.|TRBV13|.
CASRMSGAQETQYF
TGTGCCAGCCGGATGAGCGGTGCCCAAGAGACCCAGTACTTC
>TRBJ2-3|.|TRBV27|TRBD2
CASSPPGGSRGDTQYF
TGTGCCAGCAGTCCGCCCGGGGGGTCCCGTGGGGATACGCAGTATTTT
>TRBJ1-2|.|TRBV10-2|.
CASSEYRNYGYTF
TGCGCCAGCAGTGAGTACCGCAACTATGGCTACACCTTC
>TRBJ2-3|.|TRBV28|TRBD2
CASSPWGGEFTTDTQYF
TGTGCCAGCAGTCCGTGGGGAGGGGAGTTCACCACAGATACGCAGTATTTT
>TRBJ2-1|.|TRBV5-1|.
CASSLNSPYNEQFF
TGCGCCAGCAGCTTGAATAGCCCCTACAATGAGCAGTTCTTC
>TRBJ1-1|.|TRBV14|.
CASSPHHTEAFF
TGTGCCAGCAGCCCTCACCACACTGAAGCTTTCTTT
>TRBJ2-7|.|TRBV7-9|.
CASSLRGGDEQYF
TGTGCCAGCAGCTTAAGGGGGGGTGACGAGCAGTACTTC
>TRBJ1-2|.|TRBV13|.
CASSAVAGGGYGYTF
TGTGCCAGCAGCGCCGTGGCGGGGGGCGGGTATGGCTACACCTTC
>TRBJ2-1|.|TRBV28|.
CASSPEAVSYNEQFF
TGTGCCAGCAGCCCGGAGGCGGTCTCCTACAATGAGCAGTTCTTC
>TRBJ2-7|.|TRBV18|.
CASSPQQGLPYEQYF
TGTGCCAGCTCACCGCAACAGGGCTTACCATACGAGCAGTACTTC
>TRBJ1-5|.|TRBV27|.
CASSPGMGYSNQPQHF
TGTGCCAGCAGTCCGGGAATGGGCTATAGCAATCAGCCCCAGCATTTT
>TRBJ2-7|.|TRBV7-2|TRBD2
CASSFPSGTRHEQYF
TGTGCCAGCAGCTTCCCCAGCGGGACGCGCCACGAGCAGTACTTC
>TRBJ1-5|once|TRBV9|.
CASSVDEIRPQHF
TGTGCCAGCAGCGTAGATGAGATCAGGCCCCAGCATTTT
>TRBJ2-5|.|TRBV29-1|.
CSVGHGQKETQYF
TGCAGCGTAGGGCATGGCCAAAAAGAGACCCAGTACTTC
>TRBJ1-4|.|TRBV2|.
CASSGEGSNEKLFF
TGTGCCAGCAGTGGCGAGGGGTCTAATGAAAAACTGTTTTTT
>TRBJ2-3|.|TRBV9|TRBD2
CASSVPLAGGRDTQYF
TGTGCCAGCAGCGTACCGTTAGCGGGGGGGCGAGATACGCAGTATTTT